This is a list of T cell receptor beta chains from one sample in a study of blood T cell repertoires in COVID-19. Produced via immunoSEQ multiplex PCR; TCRdb's table is partial and in-frame only. The table shows 200,000 to 250,000 clones, with around 90% occurring only once. The sample consisted of peripheral blood. These receptors came from a woman aged 18-30 years who had recovered from COVID-19. Each CDR3 is given with its conserved first and last residue. A D gene is named only where the DNA matches it firmly.

D gene	J gene	V gene	CDR3 protein
TRBD2	TRBJ2-5	TRBV9	CASSVGRERETQYF
TRBD2	TRBJ2-3	TRBV9	CASSPSGRAVADTQYF
-	TRBJ1-5	TRBV4-1	CASSQTTGGGVGPQHF
-	TRBJ2-5	TRBV5-5	CASSLVRVSETQYF
TRBD2	TRBJ2-7	TRBV13	CASSSVGTSGSDEQYF
-	TRBJ1-1	TRBV7-9	CASSFIYTEAFF
TRBD1	TRBJ2-7	TRBV19	CASMSGTGGGYEQYF
TRBD1	TRBJ2-7	TRBV5-1	CASTLGTGTYEQYF
TRBD1	TRBJ2-2	TRBV5-4	CASSQPGQTNTGELFF
-	TRBJ2-2	TRBV12-3/TRBV12-4	CASSFGGTGELFF
-	TRBJ1-1	TRBV7-2	CASSLAGETNTEAFF
TRBD1	TRBJ2-3	TRBV11-3	CASSWGQSTDTQYF
-	TRBJ1-2	TRBV25-1	CASSEPRAAGYTF
-	TRBJ1-6	TRBV7-2	CASSLAGQRNSPLHF
-	TRBJ2-7	TRBV10-3	CAISGGQGGNEQYF
TRBD2	TRBJ2-3	TRBV28	CASSQQSSGRTTDTQYF